The sequence of this TCR beta chain was determined in a study of blood T cells in healthy people across ages. For the second PCR, which ran for roughly 6 to 11 cycles, a sample-barcoded 5' primer and a J-beta primer mix were used. Each cDNA was tagged by a template-switch adaptor containing 12 random nucleotides. Sequencing of every sample gave 3 million or more CDR3-containing paired-end reads. Using its own MiXCR run on the 5' RACE reads, TCRdb lists one record per CDR3 protein. The table shows about 970,000 distinct CDR3 sequences, with 51% occurring only once. The sequenced material came from blood. This TCR was sampled from a woman in her sixties or seventies in good health.

The CDR3 region is CASSLTGEGSYEQYF. CDR3 coding DNA: TGTGCCAGCAGCTTAACGGGGGAGGGTAGCTACGAGCAGTACTTC. This chain uses TRBV7-2 with TRBJ2-7; 7 bases line up with TRBD2. V lost 2 bases and J lost 3; bases outside the gene matches: 7. From germline, CDR1 is SGHTA and CDR2 FQGNSA. This CDR3 has 15 residues. The full variable domain, with the rest looked up from reference TRBV7-2 and TRBJ2-7, is GAGVSQSPSNKVTEKGKDVELRCDPISGHTALYWYRQSLGQGLEFLIYFQGNSAPDKSGLPSDRFSAERTGGSVSTLTIQRTQQEDSAVYLCASSLTGEGSYEQYFGPGTRLTVT.